This TCR beta chain was sequenced for a study of identical twins (dated by TCRdb to the mid-2010s). Regarding the complete study: The study deep-sequenced TCR alpha and beta repertoires from monozygotic twins, unrelated adults of various ages and cord blood to test whether fetal clonotypes persist. To rule out contamination, replicate twin experiments were performed at different times with different library preparation protocols.

Every donor in the study was a healthy Caucasian. The study also sequenced three unrelated non-twin adults: a male aged 18 to 29, a male aged 50 to 60 and a female aged 50 to 60. Miltenyi CD45RO+ enrichment and human naive T-cell isolation kits were used to isolate memory (CD45RO+) and naive T cells from PBMC. From the cysteine through the phenylalanine, the CDR3 covers 12 amino acids. CDR3 DNA only is kept here, 36 bases in frame from base 1. CDR1 and CDR2 are drawn from the germline V gene: SGHAT, FQNNGV. Between the V and J ends, shortened by 1 base and 11 bases respectively, the junction contains 10 bases. The full study reports these points: In beta out-of-frame sequences, excess twin sharing was weaker, because having fewer shared sequences lowered the signal-to-noise ratio. Fewer insertions were carried by abundant cord blood beta clonotypes; a weaker similar trend was observed in young adult naive repertoires, while no such trend was observed in memory repertoires. Conclusions relied on cross-sectional statistical analysis, since the same donors could not be followed over many years. Compared with coincidental sharing between unrelated individuals, out-of-frame TCR alpha sequences shared between twins showed an excess of sequences with low generation probability. Out-of-frame TCR alpha sharing in monozygotic twins was systematically underestimated by recombination models, whereas sharing between unrelated individuals was in agreement with the recombination models. Invariant T cells such as MAIT and iNKT could partly confound zero-insertion analyses, though diverse VJ usage argued against this for most clonotypes.

The library was obtained by 5' RACE. Data came from an Illumina HiSeq 2000. A universal primer binding site was introduced by template switching, and a unique molecular identifier was present in the final cDNA, enabling accurate counting of TCR cDNA molecules. Specific primers in the conserved constant-segment region were used to synthesize first-strand cDNA for TCR alpha and beta chains. To control for contamination, every cDNA library carried two barcodes: a SMART-Mk sample barcode plus Illumina barcodes. TruSeq adapter sequences, together with Illumina sample barcodes, were added in two successive PCR steps. Sequencing of the TCR alpha and beta cDNA libraries was done on the Illumina HiSeq platform using custom primers. On the authors' methods: Raw reads were processed with MiGEC to extract unique molecular identifiers, and MiXCR was used to determine CDR3 positions. Recombination models were inferred per individual with the repgenHMM and IGoR tools using an EM algorithm. Shared clonotypes were analyzed with the tcR package in R, and sharing was normalized by the product of cloneset sizes. Out-of-frame nonproductive sequences were analyzed to study raw recombination free of thymic and clonal selection effects. TCRdb itself trimmed the public reads at Q25 with fastp, ran MiXCR and retained productive beta chains. Rows are combined by CDR3 protein, so each entry shows the most common genes and DNA. TCRdb, rather than the study authors, made the V and J calls. This sample has about 700,000 distinct CDR3 sequences in its table, and less than 7% of those were observed once. The leading ten clones occupy around 2% of the sample.

This clonotype was detected many times. Its antigen remains undetermined. The input lacks base qualities; no much larger clone sits a single base away. The source material was naive T cells sorted from blood. The sample's cell subset or site label, decoded: cells isolated with a human naive T-cell isolation kit. This clonotype was sampled from a young man in good health. Recombination connected TRBV11-2 to TRBJ2-3; a confident D gene designation cannot be given. The DNA sequence is TGTGCCAGCAGCTTAGCTGTAGGGTGGCAGTATTTT. Translated, it reads CASSLAVGWQYF.